Listed here are 3 T cell receptor beta chains from one sample, sequenced in a study of tumor-infiltrating lymphocytes in primary liver carcinoma. With a constant-region primer, TCR beta cDNA was made from 450 to 550 ng of total RNA. Libraries of TCR beta came from three nested multiplex PCR rounds with slightly modified ARM-PCR. With TRBV1-TRBV30 forward primers and a C-beta reverse primer, the first two PCR rounds were run for about 10 cycles each. One entry per CDR3 protein results from TCRdb running MiXCR on the multiplex PCR reads. The data show 180,000 or so distinct CDR3 sequences, with less than 65% seen just once and approximately 70% held by the top ten. Blood RNA came from unsorted whole blood; germline DNA was also extracted. The sample comprised peripheral blood. The source is a man aged 35 to 55 with primary liver carcinoma and hepatitis B virus infection.

The count of this clonotype is one. The V call is TRBV29-1, the J call TRBJ2-2, with D possibly TRBD2 on 5 matching bases. Germline V lookup: CDR1 SQVTM, CDR2 ANQGSEA. The CDR3 extends over 15 amino acids. V lost 0 bases and J 9 bases, leaving 17 bases between the germline ends. The CDR3 sequence is CSVEEAVGAPWELFF. The CDR3 DNA follows: TGCAGCGTTGAAGAGGCCGTGGGAGCCCCCTGGGAGCTGTTTTTT.

A remark on this clonotype: One end of the junction is discordant with germline, which a read error may explain. In DNA, the CDR3 is TGTGCCATCAGCTTACGGCAGGGAAACTACGAACAGTACTTC. This sequence encodes CAISLRQGNYEQYF. The chain is built from TRBV11-1 and TRBJ2-7; D may be TRBD1 (5 bases). Germline CDR1 SGHAT, CDR2 FQDESV (reference sequence). The CDR3 contains 14 residues.

The sample holds one count of this clonotype. This chain connects TRBV6-2 or TRBV6-3 to TRBJ2-5; no definite D call. Per the germline V gene, CDR1 is MNHEY and CDR2 is SVGEGT. V lost 5 bases to trimming and J lost 12 bases, with 13 bases between them. CDR3 length equals 11 residues. CDR3 residues: CASSPEETKYF. The CDR3 DNA is TGTGCCAGCAGTCCAGAAGAAACCAAGTACTTC.